This T cell receptor (beta chain) emerged from a study of follicular helper T cells after annual influenza vaccination. Study-level points and caveats: Plasmablast frequency change correlated with clonality change in ICOS+CD38+ cTfh. Yearly vaccinations repeatedly recalled conserved clonotypes in ICOS+CD38+ cTfh. Most later recoveries of Day 7 ICOS+CD38+ clones were ICOS-CD38- cTfh.

Trimming took 4 bases from V and 5 from J, leaving 14 bases between them. The CDR3 covers 15 residues. Germline V gene data show CDR1 as MNHEY and CDR2 as SMNVEV (reference sequence). Comment on this clone: Its target is not known.

Specified time point: 2014-2015 season, 7 days after vaccination. Before and after seasonal inactivated influenza vaccination, adults gave blood for sorting CD4 subsets for sequencing. TCRdb's copy holds only in-frame clones and misses some; the assay was immunoSEQ multiplex PCR. The sample consists of roughly 9,000 clones, 83% of them appearing once. The sequence derives from an adult who received the influenza vaccine. The chain carries TRBV27 and TRBJ1-4, with a weak D call TRBD1 (5 bases). The source was CXCR5- memory CD4+ T cells sorted from blood, collected 7 days after influenza vaccination. The CDR3 sequence is CASSSSPRGNEKLFF. Here the CDR3 DNA reads TGTGCCAGCAGTTCCTCTCCGAGGGGCAATGAAAAACTGTTTTTT. Based on the CDR3 plus reference TRBV27 and TRBJ1-4, the full variable domain is EAQVTQNPRYLITVTGKKLTVTCSQNMNHEYMSWYRQDPGLGLRQIYYSMNVEVTDKGDVPEGYKVSRKEKRNFPLILESPSPNQTSLYFCASSSSPRGNEKLFFGSGTQLSVL.